This entry describes one T cell receptor (beta chain). Assay used: immunoSEQ multiplex PCR; TCRdb lists only in-frame clones, some missing. Seen here are roughly 120,000 clones, 85% observed once, and the top ten hold around an eighth. The data stem from a study of blood T cell repertoires in COVID-19. Trimming removed 4 bases at V and 8 bases at J, with 12 bases between. This CDR3 has 13 residues. The germline CDR1 and CDR2 sequences are MNHEY and SVGEGT. The sequencing sample was made of peripheral blood. This sequence joins TRBV6-2 or TRBV6-3 and TRBJ1-3; the D is unclear. The receptor was derived from a human donor in a cohort sampled during active COVID-19. The CDR3 DNA follows: TGTGCCAGCAGTTGGGCCCCGGAGGACACCATATATTTT. Translated: CASSWAPEDTIYF.